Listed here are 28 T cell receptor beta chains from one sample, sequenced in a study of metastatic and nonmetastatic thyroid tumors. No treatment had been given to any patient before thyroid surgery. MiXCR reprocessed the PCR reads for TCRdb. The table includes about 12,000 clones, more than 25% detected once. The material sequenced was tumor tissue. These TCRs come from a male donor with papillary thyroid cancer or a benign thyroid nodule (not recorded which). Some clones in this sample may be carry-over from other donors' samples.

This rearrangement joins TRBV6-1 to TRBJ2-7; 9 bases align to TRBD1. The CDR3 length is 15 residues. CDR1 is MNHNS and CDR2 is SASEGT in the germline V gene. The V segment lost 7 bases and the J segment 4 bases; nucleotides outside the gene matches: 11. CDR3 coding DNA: TGTGCCAGCAATGGTGCGGGACAGGGCGAGTACGAGCAGTACTTC. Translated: CASNGAGQGEYEQYF.

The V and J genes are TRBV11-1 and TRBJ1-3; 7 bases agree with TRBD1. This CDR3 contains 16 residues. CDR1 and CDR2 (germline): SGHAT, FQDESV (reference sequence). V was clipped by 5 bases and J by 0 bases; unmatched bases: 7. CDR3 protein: CASSRLTGSSGNTIYF. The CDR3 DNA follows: TGTGCCAGCAGCAGGCTGACAGGGTCCTCTGGAAACACCATATATTTT.

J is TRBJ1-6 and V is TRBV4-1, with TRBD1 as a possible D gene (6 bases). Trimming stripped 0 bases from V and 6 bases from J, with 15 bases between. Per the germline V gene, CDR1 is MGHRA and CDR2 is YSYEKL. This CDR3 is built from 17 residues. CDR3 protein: CASSQDSRGAFNSPLHF. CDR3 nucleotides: TGCGCCAGCAGCCAAGACAGTCGGGGGGCCTTTAATTCACCCCTCCACTTT.

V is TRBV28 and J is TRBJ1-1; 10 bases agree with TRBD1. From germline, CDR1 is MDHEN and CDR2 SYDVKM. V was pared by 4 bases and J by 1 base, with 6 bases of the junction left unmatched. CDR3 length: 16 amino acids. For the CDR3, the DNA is TGTGCCAGCAGTTGGGACAGGGGTGTCTCGAACACTGAAGCTTTCTTT. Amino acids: CASSWDRGVSNTEAFF.

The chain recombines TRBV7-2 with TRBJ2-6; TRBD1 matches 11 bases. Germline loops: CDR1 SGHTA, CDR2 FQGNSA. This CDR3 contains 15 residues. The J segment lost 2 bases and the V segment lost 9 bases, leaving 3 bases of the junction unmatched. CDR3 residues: CARDRGQAGANVLTF. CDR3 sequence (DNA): TGTGCCAGGGACAGGGGGCAAGCTGGGGCCAACGTCCTGACTTTC.

The CDR3 protein is CSAKGTGDTGELFF. The CDR3 DNA reads as TGCAGTGCTAAGGGGACAGGGGACACCGGGGAGCTGTTTTTT. V usage is TRBV20-1 and J usage is TRBJ2-2, with TRBD1 matching over 10 bases. V shed 4 bases and J 3 bases; nucleotides not matched to a gene: 2. Looked up from germline, CDR1 is DFQATT and CDR2 is SNEGSKA (reference sequence). This CDR3 is built from 14 residues.

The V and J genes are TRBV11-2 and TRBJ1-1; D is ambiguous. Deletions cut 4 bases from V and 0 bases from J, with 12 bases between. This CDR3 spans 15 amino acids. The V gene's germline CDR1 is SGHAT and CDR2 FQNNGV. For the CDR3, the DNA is TGTGCCAGCAGCTCAAGCGACTATATGAACACTGAAGCTTTCTTT. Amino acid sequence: CASSSSDYMNTEAFF.

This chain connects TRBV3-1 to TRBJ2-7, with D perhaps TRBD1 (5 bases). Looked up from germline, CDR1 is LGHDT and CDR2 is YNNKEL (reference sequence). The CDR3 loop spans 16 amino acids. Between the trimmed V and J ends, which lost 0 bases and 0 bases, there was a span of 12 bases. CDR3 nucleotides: TGTGCCAGCAGCCAAGATCCAGGGCCGAGCTCCTACGAGCAGTACTTC. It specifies CASSQDPGPSSYEQYF.

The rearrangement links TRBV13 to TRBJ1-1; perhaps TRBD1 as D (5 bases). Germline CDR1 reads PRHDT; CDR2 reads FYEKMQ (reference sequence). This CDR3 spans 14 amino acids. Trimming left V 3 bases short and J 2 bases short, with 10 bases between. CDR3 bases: TGTGCCAGCAGCTTTGGGGGGGACAACACTGAAGCTTTCTTT. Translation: CASSFGGDNTEAFF.

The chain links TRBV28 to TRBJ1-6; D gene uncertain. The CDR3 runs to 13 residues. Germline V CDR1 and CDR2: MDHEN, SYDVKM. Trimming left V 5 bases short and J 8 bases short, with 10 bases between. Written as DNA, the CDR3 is TGTGCCAGCAGTCCAAACAGAGATTCACCCCTCCACTTT. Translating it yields CASSPNRDSPLHF.

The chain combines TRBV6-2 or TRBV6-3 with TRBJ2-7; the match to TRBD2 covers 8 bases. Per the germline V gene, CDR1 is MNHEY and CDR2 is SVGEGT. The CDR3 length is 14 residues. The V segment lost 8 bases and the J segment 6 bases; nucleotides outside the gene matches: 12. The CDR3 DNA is TGTGCCAGCCGTTCTATCGGGAGGGCTGGCGAGCAGTACTTC. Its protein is CASRSIGRAGEQYF.

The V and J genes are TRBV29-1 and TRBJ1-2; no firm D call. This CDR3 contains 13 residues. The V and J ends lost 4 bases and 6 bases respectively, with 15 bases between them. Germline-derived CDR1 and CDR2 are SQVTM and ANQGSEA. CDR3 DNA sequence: TGCAGCGTTGTAGCGGAGAAGTTCGATGGCTACACCTTC. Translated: CSVVAEKFDGYTF.

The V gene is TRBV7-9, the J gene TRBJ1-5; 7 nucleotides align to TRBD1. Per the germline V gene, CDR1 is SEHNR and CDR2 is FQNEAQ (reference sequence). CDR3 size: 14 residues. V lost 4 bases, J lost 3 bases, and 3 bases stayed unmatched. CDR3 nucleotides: TGTGCCAGCAGCTCGGACAGGAACAATCAGCCCCAGCATTTT. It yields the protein CASSSDRNNQPQHF.

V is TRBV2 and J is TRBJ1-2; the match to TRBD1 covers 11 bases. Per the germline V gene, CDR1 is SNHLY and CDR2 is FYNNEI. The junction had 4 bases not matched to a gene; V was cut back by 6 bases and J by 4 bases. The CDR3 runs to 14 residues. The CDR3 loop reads CASRGTGGAYGYTF. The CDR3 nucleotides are TGTGCCAGCAGGGGGACAGGGGGGGCCTATGGCTACACCTTC.

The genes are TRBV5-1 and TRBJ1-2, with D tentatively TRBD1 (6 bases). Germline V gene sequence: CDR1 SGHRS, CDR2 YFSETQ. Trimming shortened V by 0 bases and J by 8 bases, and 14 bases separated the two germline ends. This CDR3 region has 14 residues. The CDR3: CASSLEGGSGGYTF. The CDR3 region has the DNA TGCGCCAGCAGCTTGGAGGGGGGAAGCGGCGGCTACACCTTC. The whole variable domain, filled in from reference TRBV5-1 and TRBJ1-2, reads KAGVTQTPRYLIKTRGQQVTLSCSPISGHRSVSWYQQTPGQGLQFLFEYFSETQRNKGNFPGRFSGRQFSNSRSEMNVSTLELGDSALYLCASSLEGGSGGYTFGSGTRLTVV.

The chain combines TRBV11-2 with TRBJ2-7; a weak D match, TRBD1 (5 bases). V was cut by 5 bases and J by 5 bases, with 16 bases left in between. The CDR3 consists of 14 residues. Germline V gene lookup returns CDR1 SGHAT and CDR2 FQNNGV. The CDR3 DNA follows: TGTGCCAGCAGCCCTGAAGGGGCGCAGGACGAGCAGTACTTC. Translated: CASSPEGAQDEQYF.

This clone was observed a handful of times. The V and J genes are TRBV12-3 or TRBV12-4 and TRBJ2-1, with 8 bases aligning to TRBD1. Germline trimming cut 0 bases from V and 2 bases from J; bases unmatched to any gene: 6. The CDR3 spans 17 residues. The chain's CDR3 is CASSLALGQGPYNEQFF. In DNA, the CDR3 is TGTGCCAGCAGTTTAGCTCTCGGACAGGGCCCCTACAATGAGCAGTTCTTC.

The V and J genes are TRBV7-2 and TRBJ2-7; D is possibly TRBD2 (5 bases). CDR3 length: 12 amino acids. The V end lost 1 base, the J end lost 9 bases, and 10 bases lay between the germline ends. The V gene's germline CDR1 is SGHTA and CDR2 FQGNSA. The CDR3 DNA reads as TGTGCCAGCAGCTTAGGGGCGGGCGTGCAGTACTTC. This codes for CASSLGAGVQYF.

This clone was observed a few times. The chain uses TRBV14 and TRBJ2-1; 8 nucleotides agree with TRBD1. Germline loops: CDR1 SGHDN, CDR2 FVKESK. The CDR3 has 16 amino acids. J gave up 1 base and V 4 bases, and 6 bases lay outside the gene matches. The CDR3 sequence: CASSPLDRESYNEQFF. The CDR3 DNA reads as TGTGCCAGCAGCCCTTTGGACAGGGAATCCTACAATGAGCAGTTCTTC.

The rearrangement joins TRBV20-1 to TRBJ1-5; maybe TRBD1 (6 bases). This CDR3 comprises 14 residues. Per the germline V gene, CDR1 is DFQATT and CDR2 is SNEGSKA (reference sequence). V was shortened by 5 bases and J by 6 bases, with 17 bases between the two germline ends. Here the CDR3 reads CSAGPVGGSQPQHF. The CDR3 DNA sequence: TGCAGTGCTGGTCCGGTGGGGGGCAGTCAGCCCCAGCATTTT.

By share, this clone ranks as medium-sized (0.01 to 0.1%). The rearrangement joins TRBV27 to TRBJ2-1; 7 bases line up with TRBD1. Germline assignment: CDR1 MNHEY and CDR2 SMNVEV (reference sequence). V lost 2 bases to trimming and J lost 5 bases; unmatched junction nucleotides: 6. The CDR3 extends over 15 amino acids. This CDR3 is CASSLRGPRDNEQFF. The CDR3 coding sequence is TGTGCCAGCAGTTTAAGGGGGCCCAGGGACAATGAGCAGTTCTTC.

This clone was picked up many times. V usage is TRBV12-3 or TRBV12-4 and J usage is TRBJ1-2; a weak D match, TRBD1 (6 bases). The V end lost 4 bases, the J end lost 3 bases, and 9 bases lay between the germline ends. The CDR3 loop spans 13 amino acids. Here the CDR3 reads CASSSQGHYGYTF. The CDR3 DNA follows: TGTGCCAGCAGTTCACAGGGTCACTATGGCTACACCTTC.

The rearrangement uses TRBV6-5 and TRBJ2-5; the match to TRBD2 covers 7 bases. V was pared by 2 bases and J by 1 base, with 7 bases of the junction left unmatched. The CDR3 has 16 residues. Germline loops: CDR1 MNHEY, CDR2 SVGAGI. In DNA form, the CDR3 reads TGTGCCAGCAGTTACATCGCGGGGGACCTCCAAGAGACCCAGTACTTC. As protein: CASSYIAGDLQETQYF.

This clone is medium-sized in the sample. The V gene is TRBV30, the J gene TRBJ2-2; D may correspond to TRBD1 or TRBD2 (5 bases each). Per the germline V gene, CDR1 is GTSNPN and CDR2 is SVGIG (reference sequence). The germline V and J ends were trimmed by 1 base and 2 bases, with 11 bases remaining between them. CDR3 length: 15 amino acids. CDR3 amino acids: CAWSGGSGNTGELFF. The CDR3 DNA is TGTGCCTGGAGTGGGGGGAGCGGAAACACCGGGGAGCTGTTTTTT.

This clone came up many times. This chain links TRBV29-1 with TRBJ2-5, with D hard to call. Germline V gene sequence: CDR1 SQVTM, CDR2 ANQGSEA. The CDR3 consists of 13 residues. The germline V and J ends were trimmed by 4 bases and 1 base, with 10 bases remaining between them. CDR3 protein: CSVGADIQETQYF. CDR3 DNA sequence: TGCAGCGTTGGAGCAGACATCCAAGAGACCCAGTACTTC.

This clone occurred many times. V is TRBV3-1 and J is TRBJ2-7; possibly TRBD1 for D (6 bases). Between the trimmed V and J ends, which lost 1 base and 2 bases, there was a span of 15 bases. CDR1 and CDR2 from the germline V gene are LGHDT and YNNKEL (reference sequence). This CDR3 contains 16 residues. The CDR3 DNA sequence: TGTGCCAGCAGCCAAGGGAGACGGTCAGGGGCCTACGAGCAGTACTTC. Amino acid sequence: CASSQGRRSGAYEQYF.

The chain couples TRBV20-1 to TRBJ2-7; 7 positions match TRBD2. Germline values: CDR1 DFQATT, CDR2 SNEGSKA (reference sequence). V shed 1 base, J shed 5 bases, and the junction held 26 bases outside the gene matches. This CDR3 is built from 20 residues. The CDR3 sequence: CSARGVRMTESGNVMNEQYF. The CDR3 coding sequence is TGCAGTGCTAGAGGCGTACGGATGACGGAGAGCGGGAACGTGATGAACGAGCAGTACTTC.

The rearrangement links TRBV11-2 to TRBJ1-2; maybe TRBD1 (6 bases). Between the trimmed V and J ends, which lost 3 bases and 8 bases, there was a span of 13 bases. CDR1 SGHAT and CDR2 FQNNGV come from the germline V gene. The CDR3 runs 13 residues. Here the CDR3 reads CASSLDGGHGYTF. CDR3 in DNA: TGTGCCAGCAGCTTGGACGGGGGGCACGGCTACACCTTC.